A single sample is the source of the 18 T cell receptor beta chains below, sequenced in a study of blood T cell repertoires in COVID-19 (dated by TCRdb to 2019 to 2021). Libraries were made using the immunoSEQ multiplex PCR assay. Entries here come from immuneACCESS through TCRdb and include only in-frame sequences with V and J called. Some clones fail to appear in such tables; in the studies checked, an unresolved V gene covers under half of the shortfall, and the cause of the remainder is unknown. The sample data list 90,000 or so clones, and roughly nine tenths of these were observed just once. The ten top clones hold more than 4.5% of the sample. The sequencing sample was made of peripheral blood. The origin of the receptors is a woman of 80 years or more with active COVID-19.

The chain links TRBV19 to TRBJ2-3; TRBD2 aligns across 8 bases. The CDR3 loop spans 14 amino acids. CDR1 and CDR2 (germline): LNHDA, SQIVND (reference sequence). V dropped 4 bases and J dropped 4; count of bases not matched to a gene: 4. CDR3 coding DNA: TGTGCCAGTAGTACCGGGGGGGAGCCAGATACGCAGTATTTT. Amino acids: CASSTGGEPDTQYF.

This chain links TRBV19 with TRBJ2-7; D unclear. V dropped 6 bases and J dropped 2 bases, with 5 bases sitting between them. Germline V gives CDR1 LNHDA, CDR2 SQIVND (reference sequence). The CDR3 consists of 11 residues. The CDR3 loop reads CASRDTYEQYF. The DNA for the CDR3 is TGTGCCAGTAGAGACACCTACGAGCAGTACTTC. Supplemented by reference TRBV19 and TRBJ2-7, the full variable domain reads DGGITQSPKYLFRKEGQNVTLSCEQNLNHDAMYWYRQDPGQGLRLIYYSQIVNDFQKGDIAEGYSVSREKKESFPLTVTSAQKNPTAFYLCASRDTYEQYFGPGTRLTVT.

This chain connects TRBV2 to TRBJ2-5; D unresolved. Germline lookup yields CDR1 SNHLY and CDR2 FYNNEI. This CDR3 has 13 residues. V lost 3 bases and J 5 bases, leaving 10 bases between the germline ends. This CDR3 reads CASSESVRETQYF. CDR3 in DNA: TGTGCCAGCAGTGAGTCGGTGAGGGAGACCCAGTACTTC.

This chain connects TRBV28 to TRBJ2-3, with 11 bases lining up with TRBD2. Germline CDR1 and CDR2: MDHEN and SYDVKM. The CDR3 covers 19 residues. V was clipped by 6 bases and J by 1 base; unmatched bases: 15. The CDR3 DNA is TGTGCCAGCAGCACCAGACAGAGAACTAGCGGGGGCCGCACAGATACGCAGTATTTT. Its translation is CASSTRQRTSGGRTDTQYF.

The table lists this clone with a count of one. The chain combines TRBV6-2 or TRBV6-3 with TRBJ1-6, with 8 bases fitting TRBD1. V shed 6 bases and J 8 bases; nucleotides not matched to a gene: 6. In germline, CDR1 is MNHEY, CDR2 SVGEGT. The CDR3 is made up of 14 amino acids. CDR3 sequence: CASSHRDRYSPLHF. The CDR3 DNA reads as TGTGCCAGCAGCCACCGGGACAGGTATTCACCCCTCCACTTT.

The chain recombines TRBV2 with TRBJ2-7; TRBD1 matches at 9 bases. The CDR3 sequence is 16 residues long. From germline, CDR1 is SNHLY and CDR2 FYNNEI. V was pared by 0 bases and J by 3 bases, with 6 bases of the junction left unmatched. The CDR3 sequence: CASSEAWTGVSYEQYF. The CDR3 bases are TGTGCCAGCAGTGAAGCGTGGACAGGGGTAAGCTACGAGCAGTACTTC.

V is TRBV24-1 and J is TRBJ1-3, with D possibly being TRBD1 (5 bases). Germline assignment: CDR1 KGHDR and CDR2 SFDVKD. V lost 3 bases and J lost 3, with 11 bases in between. CDR3 length: 15 amino acids. DNA for the CDR3: TGTGCCACCAGTGATCCGGGGGACGGTGGAAACACCATATATTTT. As protein: CATSDPGDGGNTIYF.

This clone appeared once. The chain employs TRBV9 and TRBJ1-4, with D tentatively TRBD1 (6 bases). The V end lost 4 bases, the J end lost 8 bases, and 15 bases lay between the germline ends. CDR3 length: 14 amino acids. CDR1 and CDR2 (germline): SGDLS, YYNGEE. The CDR3 coding sequence is TGTGCCAGCAGCCCAGGGGACGCGAGGGAAAAACTGTTTTTT. Protein product: CASSPGDAREKLFF.

This clone was observed many times. Mismatch with germline at one junction end may stem from a read error. CDR3 region: CASTQVSGSTSGEQYF. CDR3 nucleotide sequence: TGTGCCAGCACCCAAGTGAGCGGGAGCACGTCCGGCGAGCAGTACTTC. The rearrangement uses TRBV4-2 and TRBJ2-7; 8 bases map to TRBD2. The CDR3 totals 16 residues. CDR1 and CDR2 from the germline V gene are LGHNA and YNFKEQ.

The chain is built from TRBV7-9 and TRBJ1-3; TRBD1 matches at 10 bases. Germline-derived CDR1 and CDR2 are SEHNR and FQNEAQ (reference sequence). This CDR3 is 15 amino acids long. The V gene end was trimmed by 5 bases and the J gene end by 4 bases; junction bases not matched to a gene: 5. CDR3 nucleotides: TGTGCCAGCAGCGACACGGGACAGGGGGGAAACACCATATATTTT. Translation gives CASSDTGQGGNTIYF.

This clone has a single count. V usage is TRBV6-6 and J usage is TRBJ2-1, with a tentative D call TRBD2 (5 bases). Germline CDR1 MNHNY, CDR2 SVGAGI (reference sequence). Trimming stripped 2 bases from V and 4 bases from J, with 9 bases between. The CDR3 spans 14 residues. CDR3 DNA sequence: TGTGCCAGCAGTTACCGGGATGAATACAATGAGCAGTTCTTC. As protein: CASSYRDEYNEQFF.

This chain connects TRBV6-2 or TRBV6-3 to TRBJ2-1; perhaps TRBD2 as D (6 bases). The CDR3 length is 14 residues. Trimming took 2 bases from V and 8 from J, leaving 13 bases between them. Looked up from germline, CDR1 is MNHEY and CDR2 is SVGEGT. The CDR3 DNA is TGTGCCAGCAGTTACCCGACTAGTCTCCATGAGCAGTTCTTC. It translates to CASSYPTSLHEQFF.

V and J are TRBV9 and TRBJ2-2, with D possibly TRBD1 on 5 matching bases. Germline V gene lookup returns CDR1 SGDLS and CDR2 YYNGEE. V was pared by 0 bases and J by 7 bases, with 13 bases between. The CDR3 is 15 amino acids. CDR3 nucleotides: TGTGCCAGCAGCGTAGTGTCCAGGGCTGGCGGGGAGCTGTTTTTT. Translated: CASSVVSRAGGELFF.

CDR3 region: CASSPPGLAQETQYF. The CDR3 nucleotides are TGTGCCAGCAGTCCCCCGGGACTAGCCCAAGAGACCCAGTACTTC. This chain links TRBV6-2 or TRBV6-3 with TRBJ2-5; the match to TRBD2 covers 9 bases. CDR1 and CDR2 (germline): MNHEY, SVGEGT. This CDR3 has 15 residues. V was clipped by 5 bases and J by 1 base; unmatched bases: 5.

This clone was detected only a few times. The J gene is TRBJ1-5, the V gene TRBV10-2; D is unresolved. The V end lost 0 bases, the J end lost 11 bases, and 14 bases lay between the germline ends. This CDR3 is built from 14 residues. The germline CDR1 and CDR2 sequences are WSHSY and SAAADI. The CDR3 sequence: CASSESAAGWAQHF. CDR3 in DNA: TGCGCCAGCAGTGAGTCTGCAGCCGGGTGGGCCCAGCATTTT.

The chain links TRBV30 to TRBJ1-3; D remains unclear. Trimming removed 2 bases at V and 11 bases at J, with 13 bases between. The CDR3 loop spans 12 amino acids. CDR1 and CDR2 (germline): GTSNPN, SVGIG (reference sequence). This CDR3 reads CAWSPTSGAIYF. CDR3 in DNA: TGTGCCTGGAGTCCCACATCCGGGGCCATATATTTT.

The chain couples TRBV7-9 to TRBJ1-1; D remains ambiguous. Trimming shortened V by 5 bases and J by 1 base, and 8 bases separated the two germline ends. This CDR3 spans 13 amino acids. CDR1 and CDR2 from the germline V gene are SEHNR and FQNEAQ (reference sequence). The CDR3 DNA sequence: TGTGCCAGCAGCCCTATGCAGAACACTGAAGCTTTCTTT. Translating it yields CASSPMQNTEAFF.

The rearrangement uses TRBV10-2 and TRBJ2-5, with 7 bases matching TRBD2. Germline V lookup: CDR1 WSHSY, CDR2 SAAADI. V lost 4 bases to trimming and J lost 4 bases; unmatched junction nucleotides: 9. This CDR3 has 15 amino acids. CDR3 nucleotides: TGCGCCAGCAGTGCTGGCGGGAGTAGGGGAGAGACCCAGTACTTC. It is translated as CASSAGGSRGETQYF.